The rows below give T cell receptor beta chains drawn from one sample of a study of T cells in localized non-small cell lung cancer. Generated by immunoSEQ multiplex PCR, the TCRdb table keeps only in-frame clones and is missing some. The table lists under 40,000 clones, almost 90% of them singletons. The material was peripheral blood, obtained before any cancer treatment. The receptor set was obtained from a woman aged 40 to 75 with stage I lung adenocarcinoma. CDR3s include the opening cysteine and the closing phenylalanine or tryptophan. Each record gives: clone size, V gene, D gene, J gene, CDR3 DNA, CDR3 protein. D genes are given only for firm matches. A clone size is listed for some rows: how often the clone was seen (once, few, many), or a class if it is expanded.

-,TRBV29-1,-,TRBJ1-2,TGCAGCGTTGATATCCTCGGAGATGGCTACACCTTC,CSVDILGDGYTF
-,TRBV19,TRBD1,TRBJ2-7,TGTGCCAGTAGTATACGGGGACAGCCGACCTACGAGCAGTACTTC,CASSIRGQPTYEQYF
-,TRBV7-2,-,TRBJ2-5,TGTGCCAGCAGCTCTAAGGGAGGAGAGACCCAGTACTTC,CASSSKGGETQYF
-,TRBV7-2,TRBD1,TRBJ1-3,TGTGCCAGCAGCTTACGGGCAGGGGGAGGAAACACCATATATTTT,CASSLRAGGGNTIYF
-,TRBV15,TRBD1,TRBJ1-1,TGTGCCACCAGCAGAGATCGGGGACAGGGGAACACTGAAGCTTTCTTT,CATSRDRGQGNTEAFF
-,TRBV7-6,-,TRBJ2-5,TGTGCCAGCAGCGGTTCCAGAAGTATAAAAGAGACCCAGTACTTC,CASSGSRSIKETQYF
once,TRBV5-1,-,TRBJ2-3,TGCGCCAGCAGCTTGTACCAAGATACGCAGTATTTT,CASSLYQDTQYF
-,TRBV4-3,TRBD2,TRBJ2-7,TGCGCCAGCAGCCACGTAGCGGGGGGGCTTTACGAGCAGTACTTC,CASSHVAGGLYEQYF
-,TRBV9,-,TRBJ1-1,TGTGCCAGCAGCCACCCTAGCGAGGGTGGGACTGAAGCTTTCTTT,CASSHPSEGGTEAFF
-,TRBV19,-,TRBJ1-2,TGTGCCAGTACCGAAGGGGCCCTTGGCTACACCTTC,CASTEGALGYTF
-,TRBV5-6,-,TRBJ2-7,TGTGCCAGCAGCTTATTGGGGCTGGGGGATTCGGACGAGCAGTACTTC,CASSLLGLGDSDEQYF
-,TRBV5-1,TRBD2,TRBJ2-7,TGCGCCAGCAGCTTGGCCTGGGCTAGCGGGGGGGACGAGCAGTACTTC,CASSLAWASGGDEQYF
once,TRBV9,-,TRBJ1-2,TGTGCCAGCAGCGTAGGTGGTCAGCTCTATGGCTACACCTTC,CASSVGGQLYGYTF
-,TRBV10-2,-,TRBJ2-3,TGCGCCAGCAGTGGGTATTTGACAGATACGCAGTATTTT,CASSGYLTDTQYF
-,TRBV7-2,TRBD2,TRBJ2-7,TGTGCCAGCAGCGTGGCGGGAAGCGGGGGGCGGGCTAACGAGCAGTACTTC,CASSVAGSGGRANEQYF
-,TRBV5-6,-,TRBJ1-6,TGTGCCAGCAGCTTGGGAAGGGGGGTGCGAAATTCACCCCTCCACTTT,CASSLGRGVRNSPLHF
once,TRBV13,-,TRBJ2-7,TGTGCCAGCAGCTTAGGCCGTGGGGCATCCTACGAGCAGTACTTC,CASSLGRGASYEQYF
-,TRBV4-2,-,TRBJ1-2,TGTGCCAGCAGCCAGGGGATAGGGACCTTTAACTATGGCTACACCTTC,CASSQGIGTFNYGYTF
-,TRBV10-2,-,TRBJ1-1,TGCGCCAGCAGTGAGGAGCCCGTGAACACTGAAGCTTTCTTT,CASSEEPVNTEAFF
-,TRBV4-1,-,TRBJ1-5,TGCGCCAGCAGCCAAGCCTTGGGACAGCCCCAGCATTTT,CASSQALGQPQHF
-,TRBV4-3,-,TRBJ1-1,TGCGCCAGCAGCCAAGCTGGGACCCCGGGCAGGGAAGCTTTCTTT,CASSQAGTPGREAFF
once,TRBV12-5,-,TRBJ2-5,TGTGCTAGTGGTGTAGGAGGGGAAGAGACCCAGTACTTC,CASGVGGEETQYF
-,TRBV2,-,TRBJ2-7,TGTGCCAGCCTGGGGCACATTTTTTACGAGCAGTACTTC,CASLGHIFYEQYF
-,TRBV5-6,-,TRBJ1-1,TGTGCCAGCAGCTCGTGGGCCTTGACTGAAGCTTTCTTT,CASSSWALTEAFF
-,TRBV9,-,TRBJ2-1,TGTGCCAGCAGCGTAGAGGGGGGGAACTCCTACAATGAGCAGTTCTTC,CASSVEGGNSYNEQFF
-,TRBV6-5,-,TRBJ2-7,TGTGCCAGCAGTCTAGGGCGAGGGGCCTACGAGCAGTACTTC,CASSLGRGAYEQYF